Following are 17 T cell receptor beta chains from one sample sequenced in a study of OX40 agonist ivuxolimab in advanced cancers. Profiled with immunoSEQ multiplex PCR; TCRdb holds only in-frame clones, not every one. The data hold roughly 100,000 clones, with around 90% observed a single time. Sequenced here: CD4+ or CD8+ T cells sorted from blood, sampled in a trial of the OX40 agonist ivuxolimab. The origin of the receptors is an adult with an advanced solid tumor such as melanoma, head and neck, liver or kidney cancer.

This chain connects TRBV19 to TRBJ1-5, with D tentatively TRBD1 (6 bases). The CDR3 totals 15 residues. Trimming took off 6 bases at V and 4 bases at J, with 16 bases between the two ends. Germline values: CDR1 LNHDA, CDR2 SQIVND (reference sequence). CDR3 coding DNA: TGTGCCAGTAGGGTTATGGAGGGGGTGAATCAGCCCCAGCATTTT. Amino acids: CASRVMEGVNQPQHF.

The CDR3 loop is CASSLKGYNEQFF. The CDR3 nucleotides are TGTGCCAGCAGCTTGAAGGGGTACAATGAGCAGTTCTTC. The chain has TRBV5-5 and TRBJ2-1; possible D gene TRBD1, 5 bases. Germline loops: CDR1 SGHKS, CDR2 YYEKEE (reference sequence). The CDR3 runs to 13 residues. V lost 1 base to trimming and J lost 4 bases, with 6 bases between them.

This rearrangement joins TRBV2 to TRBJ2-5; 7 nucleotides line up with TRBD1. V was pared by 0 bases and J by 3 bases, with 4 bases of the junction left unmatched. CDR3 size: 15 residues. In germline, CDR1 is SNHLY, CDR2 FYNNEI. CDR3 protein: CASSEALTGEETQYF. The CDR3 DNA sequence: TGTGCCAGCAGTGAAGCGCTTACAGGGGAAGAGACCCAGTACTTC. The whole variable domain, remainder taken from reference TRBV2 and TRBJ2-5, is EPEVTQTPSHQVTQMGQEVILRCVPISNHLYFYWYRQILGQKVEFLVSFYNNEISEKSEIFDDQFSVERPDGSNFTLKIRSTKLEDSAMYFCASSEALTGEETQYFGPGTRLLVL.

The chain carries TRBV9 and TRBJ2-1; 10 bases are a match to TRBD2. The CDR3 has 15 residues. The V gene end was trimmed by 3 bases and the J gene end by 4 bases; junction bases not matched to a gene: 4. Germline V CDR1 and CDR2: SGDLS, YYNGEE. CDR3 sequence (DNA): TGTGCCAGCAGCGGATTAGCGGGAGGTTACAATGAGCAGTTCTTC. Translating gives CASSGLAGGYNEQFF. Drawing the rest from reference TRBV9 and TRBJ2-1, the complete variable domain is DSGVTQTPKHLITATGQRVTLRCSPRSGDLSVYWYQQSLDQGLQFLIQYYNGEERAKGNILERFSAQQFPDLHSELNLSSLELGDSALYFCASSGLAGGYNEQFFGPGTRLTVL.

CDR3 DNA sequence: TGTGCCAGCAGCTTAGATTGGAGTACAGATACGCAGTATTTT. Translated, it gives CASSLDWSTDTQYF. V usage is TRBV11-2 and J usage is TRBJ2-3, with no clear D. Germline-derived CDR1 and CDR2 are SGHAT and FQNNGV. V lost 0 bases and J 3 bases, leaving 7 bases between the germline ends. This CDR3 region has 14 residues. The variable domain in full, with the rest retrieved from reference TRBV11-2 and TRBJ2-3, is EAGVAQSPRYKIIEKRQSVAFWCNPISGHATLYWYQQILGQGPKLLIQFQNNGVVDDSQLPKDRFSAERLKGVDSTLKIQPAKLEDSAVYLCASSLDWSTDTQYFGPGTRLTVL.

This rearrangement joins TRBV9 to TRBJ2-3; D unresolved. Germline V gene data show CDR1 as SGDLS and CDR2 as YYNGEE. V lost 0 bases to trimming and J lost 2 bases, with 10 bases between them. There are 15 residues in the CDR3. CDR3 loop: CASSVGLAYTDTQYF. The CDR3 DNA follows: TGTGCCAGCAGCGTAGGTTTAGCTTACACAGATACGCAGTATTTT.

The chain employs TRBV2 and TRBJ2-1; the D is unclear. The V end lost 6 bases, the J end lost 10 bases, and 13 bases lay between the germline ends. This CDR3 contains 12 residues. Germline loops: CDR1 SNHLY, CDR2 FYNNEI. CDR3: CASRERLSEQFF. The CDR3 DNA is TGTGCCAGCAGAGAGAGACTTAGCGAGCAGTTCTTC. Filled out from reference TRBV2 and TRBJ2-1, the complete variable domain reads EPEVTQTPSHQVTQMGQEVILRCVPISNHLYFYWYRQILGQKVEFLVSFYNNEISEKSEIFDDQFSVERPDGSNFTLKIRSTKLEDSAMYFCASRERLSEQFFGPGTRLTVL.

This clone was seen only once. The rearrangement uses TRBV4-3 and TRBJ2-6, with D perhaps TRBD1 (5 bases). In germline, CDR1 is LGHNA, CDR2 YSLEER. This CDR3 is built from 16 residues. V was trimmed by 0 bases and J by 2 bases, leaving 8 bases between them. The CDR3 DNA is TGCGCCAGCAGCCAAGAACAAGGGGCTGGGGCCAACGTCCTGACTTTC. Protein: CASSQEQGAGANVLTF.

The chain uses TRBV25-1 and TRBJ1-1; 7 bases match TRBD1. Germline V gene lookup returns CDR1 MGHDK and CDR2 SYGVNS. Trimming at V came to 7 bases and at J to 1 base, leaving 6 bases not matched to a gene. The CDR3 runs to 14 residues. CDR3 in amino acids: CASTTGARNTEAFF. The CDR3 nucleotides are TGTGCCAGCACAACAGGGGCTAGGAACACTGAAGCTTTCTTT.

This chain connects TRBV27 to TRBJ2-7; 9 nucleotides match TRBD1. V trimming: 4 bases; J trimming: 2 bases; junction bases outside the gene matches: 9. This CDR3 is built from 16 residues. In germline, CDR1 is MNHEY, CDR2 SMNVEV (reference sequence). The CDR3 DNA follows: TGTGCCAGCAGTTCAACAGGGGGCCGATCGCCCTACGAGCAGTACTTC. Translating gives CASSSTGGRSPYEQYF.

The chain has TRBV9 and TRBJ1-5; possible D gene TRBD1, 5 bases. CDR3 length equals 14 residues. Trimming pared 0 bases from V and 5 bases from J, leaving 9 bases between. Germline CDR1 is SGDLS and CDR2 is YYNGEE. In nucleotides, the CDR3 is TGTGCCAGCAGCGTAGGCAGGGAACATCAGCCCCAGCATTTT. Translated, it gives CASSVGREHQPQHF.

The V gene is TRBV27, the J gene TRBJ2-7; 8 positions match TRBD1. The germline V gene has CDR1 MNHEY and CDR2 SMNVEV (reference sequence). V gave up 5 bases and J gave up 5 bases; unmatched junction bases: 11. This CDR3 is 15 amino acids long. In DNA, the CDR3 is TGTGCCAGCAGTCCACTACCCCCGACAGGGGACGAGCAGTACTTC. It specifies CASSPLPPTGDEQYF.

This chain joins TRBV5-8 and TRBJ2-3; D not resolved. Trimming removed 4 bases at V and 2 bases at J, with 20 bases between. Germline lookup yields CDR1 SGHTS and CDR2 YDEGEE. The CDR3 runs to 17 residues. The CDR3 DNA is TGTGCCAGCAGCGCCTTAGGTAGTGGCTTGGACACAGATACGCAGTATTTT. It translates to CASSALGSGLDTDTQYF.

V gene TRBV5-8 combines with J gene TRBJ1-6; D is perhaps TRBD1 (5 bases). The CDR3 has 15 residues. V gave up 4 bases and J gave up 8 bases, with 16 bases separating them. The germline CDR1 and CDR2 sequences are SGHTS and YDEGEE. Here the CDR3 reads CASSLRLLGDSPLHF. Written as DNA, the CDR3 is TGTGCCAGCAGCCTGAGACTGTTGGGGGATTCACCCCTCCACTTT. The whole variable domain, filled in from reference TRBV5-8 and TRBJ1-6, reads EAGVTQSPTHLIKTRGQQATLRCSPISGHTSVYWYQQALGLGLQFLLWYDEGEERNRGNFPPRFSGRQFPNYSSELNVNALELEDSALYLCASSLRLLGDSPLHFGNGTRLTVT.

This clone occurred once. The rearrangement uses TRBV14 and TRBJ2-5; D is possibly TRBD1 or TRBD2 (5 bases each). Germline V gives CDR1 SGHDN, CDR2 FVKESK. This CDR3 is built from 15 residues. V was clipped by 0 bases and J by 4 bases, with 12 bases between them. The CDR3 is CASSQDRGGGETQYF. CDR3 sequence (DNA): TGTGCCAGCAGCCAAGATCGAGGTGGGGGAGAGACCCAGTACTTC.

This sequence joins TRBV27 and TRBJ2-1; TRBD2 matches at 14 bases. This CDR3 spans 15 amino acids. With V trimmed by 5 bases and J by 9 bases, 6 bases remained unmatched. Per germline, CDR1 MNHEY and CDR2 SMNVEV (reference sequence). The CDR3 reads CASSVTSGGASEQFF. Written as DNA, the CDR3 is TGTGCCAGCAGTGTGACTAGCGGGGGGGCGAGTGAGCAGTTCTTC.

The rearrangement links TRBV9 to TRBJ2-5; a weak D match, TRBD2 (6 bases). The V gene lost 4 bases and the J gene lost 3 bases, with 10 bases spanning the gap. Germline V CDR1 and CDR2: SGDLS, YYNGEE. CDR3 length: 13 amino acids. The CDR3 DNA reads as TGTGCCAGCAGCCTTAGGGAGGAAGAGACCCAGTACTTC. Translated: CASSLREEETQYF. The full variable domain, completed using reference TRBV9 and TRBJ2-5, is DSGVTQTPKHLITATGQRVTLRCSPRSGDLSVYWYQQSLDQGLQFLIQYYNGEERAKGNILERFSAQQFPDLHSELNLSSLELGDSALYFCASSLREEETQYFGPGTRLLVL.